This TCR beta chain was obtained from a study of blood T cell repertoires in COVID-19. This table comes from immunoSEQ multiplex PCR, and its TCRdb copy is limited to in-frame clones, with some not included. Here the sample spans 40,000 to 55,000 clones, around 88% being singletons. V lost 6 bases and J lost 0, with 12 bases in between. The CDR3 covers 15 residues. Looked up from germline, CDR1 is SGHTA and CDR2 is FQGNSA. The sequence derives from a human donor in a cohort sampled during active COVID-19. Sequencing was done on a sample of peripheral blood. The V gene is TRBV7-2, the J gene TRBJ2-1; tentatively, D is TRBD1 (5 bases). In DNA, the CDR3 is TGTGCCAGCAGTCCCGGGCAGGGCTCCTACAATGAGCAGTTCTTC. Translation: CASSPGQGSYNEQFF.